This T cell receptor (beta chain) was captured by sequencing in a study of low-dose radiotherapy and immunotherapy resistance in tumors. Study in general: From cycle 1 day 1, patients took oral aspirin 300 mg every day for four cycles.

V trimming: 5 bases; J trimming: 2 bases; junction bases outside the gene matches: 9. Germline CDR1 SGHVS, CDR2 FQNEAQ. The CDR3 is 15 amino acids. Alpha- and beta-chain coverage of first-strand cDNA came from TRAV- and TRBV-specific primers. Both a constant-region primer and a V-primer adapter served to amplify TCRs across about 20 PCR cycles. Amplifying the isolated mRNA was done by in vitro transcription. A single record per CDR3 protein comes from TCRdb applying MiXCR to the reads. This sample has around 100,000 distinct CDR3 sequences, with 20% found just once. This clonotype was recorded many times. Stated time point: after trial treatment. Treatment denoted: LDRT plus nivolumab, ipilimumab, low-dose cyclophosphamide and aspirin (RACIN trial). Donors were treated with nivolumab, ipilimumab, aspirin, and low-dose cyclophosphamide and radiotherapy. Each eligible patient had an advanced solid tumor, and these tumors lacked tumor-infiltrating lymphocytes.

The sequences come from PBMCs, collected after low-dose radiotherapy plus immunotherapy. The sequence came from a female donor with ovarian cancer. The chain is built from TRBV7-8 and TRBJ2-7; 7 bases line up with TRBD1. CDR3 amino acids: CASSADRAGTYEQYF. CDR3 bases: TGTGCCAGCAGCGCCGACAGGGCTGGAACCTACGAGCAGTACTTC.